The clone carrying this TCR beta chain showed up many times. What it recognizes is unknown. There are 14 residues in the CDR3. J was trimmed by 5 bases and V by 5 bases; bases with no gene match: 5. CDR1 is SEHNR and CDR2 is FQNEAQ in the germline V gene (reference sequence). The entry originates in a study of T-cell reconstitution after alpha-beta-depleted transplantation in children. Study-level results: Expanded graft clones, several hundred of them, were reportedly the source of alpha-beta T cells about two months after transplant. From newly produced T cells came most of the T-cell counts and diversity one year after transplant. There were some patients whose high TCRbeta diversity at day 60 came from surviving recipient T cells and thymic progenitors.

Preparation of the TCRbeta library used unique molecular identifiers. TCRdb re-derived calls from the PCR reads in MiXCR, one entry per CDR3 protein. The sample has 200,000 to 300,000 distinct CDR3 sequences, around 7.8% seen once. This clonotype was obtained from a male patient younger than 18 who had a stem cell transplant for acute lymphoblastic leukemia, so the T cells may come from the graft donor. The chain couples TRBV7-9 to TRBJ1-4; 7 nucleotides match TRBD1. This sample comprised PBMCs, mostly from graft donor cells, obtained 180 days after TCRalphabeta/CD19-depleted stem cell transplant. The DNA for the CDR3 is TGTGCCAGCAGCCTTCAGGGGGTAAATGAAAAACTGTTTTTT. This codes for CASSLQGVNEKLFF.